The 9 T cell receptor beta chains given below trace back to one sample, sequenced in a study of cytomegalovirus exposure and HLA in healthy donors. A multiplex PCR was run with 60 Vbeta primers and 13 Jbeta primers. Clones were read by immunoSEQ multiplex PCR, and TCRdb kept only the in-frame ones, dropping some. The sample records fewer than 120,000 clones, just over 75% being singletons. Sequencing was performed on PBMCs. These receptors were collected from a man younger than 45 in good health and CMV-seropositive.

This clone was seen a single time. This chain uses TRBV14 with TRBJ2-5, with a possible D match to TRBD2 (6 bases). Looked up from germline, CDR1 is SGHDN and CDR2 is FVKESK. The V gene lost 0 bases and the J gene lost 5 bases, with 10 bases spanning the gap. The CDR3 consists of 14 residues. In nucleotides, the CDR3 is TGTGCCAGCAGCCAAGAAGAAGGGAGGGAGACCCAGTACTTC. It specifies CASSQEEGRETQYF.

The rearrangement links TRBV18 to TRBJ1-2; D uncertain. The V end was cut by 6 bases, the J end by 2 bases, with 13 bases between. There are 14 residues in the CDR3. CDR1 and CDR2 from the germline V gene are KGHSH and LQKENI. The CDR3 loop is CASSEHPTNYGYTF. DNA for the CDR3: TGTGCCAGCTCTGAACACCCCACGAACTATGGCTACACCTTC.

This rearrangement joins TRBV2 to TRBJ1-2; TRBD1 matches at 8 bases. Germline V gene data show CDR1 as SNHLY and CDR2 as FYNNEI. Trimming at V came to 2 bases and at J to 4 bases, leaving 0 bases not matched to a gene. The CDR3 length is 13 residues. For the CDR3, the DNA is TGTGCCAGCAGTGAACAGGGGGCCTATGGCTACACCTTC. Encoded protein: CASSEQGAYGYTF.

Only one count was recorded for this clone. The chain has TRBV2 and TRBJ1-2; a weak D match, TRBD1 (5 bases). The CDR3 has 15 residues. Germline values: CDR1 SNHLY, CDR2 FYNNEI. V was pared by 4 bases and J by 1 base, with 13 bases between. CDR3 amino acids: CASSGRQGLNYGYTF. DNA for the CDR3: TGTGCCAGCAGTGGGCGGCAGGGTCTTAACTATGGCTACACCTTC.

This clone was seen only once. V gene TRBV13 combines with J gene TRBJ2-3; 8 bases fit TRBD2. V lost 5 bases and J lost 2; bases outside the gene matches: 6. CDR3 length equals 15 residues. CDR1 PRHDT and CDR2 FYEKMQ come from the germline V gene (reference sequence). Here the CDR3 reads CASSSGRSTTDTQYF. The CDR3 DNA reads TGTGCCAGCAGCAGCGGGAGAAGTACCACAGATACGCAGTATTTT.

CDR3 DNA: TGCAGCGTTGACGAGGGATACACAGATACGCAGTATTTT. It yields the protein CSVDEGYTDTQYF. The chain employs TRBV29-1 and TRBJ2-3; weak D call: TRBD2 (5 bases). The CDR3 runs to 13 residues. Trimming removed 3 bases at V and 2 bases at J, with 9 bases between. Germline values: CDR1 SQVTM, CDR2 ANQGSEA.

For the CDR3, the DNA is TGTGCCAGCAGCCTCCTGGGACTAGCGGGGTCCTACAATGAGCAGTTCTTC. This codes for CASSLLGLAGSYNEQFF. The chain carries TRBV7-8 and TRBJ2-1, with 13 bases aligning to TRBD2. The germline CDR1 and CDR2 sequences are SGHVS and FQNEAQ. CDR3 length: 17 amino acids. V was clipped by 5 bases and J by 1 base; unmatched bases: 5.

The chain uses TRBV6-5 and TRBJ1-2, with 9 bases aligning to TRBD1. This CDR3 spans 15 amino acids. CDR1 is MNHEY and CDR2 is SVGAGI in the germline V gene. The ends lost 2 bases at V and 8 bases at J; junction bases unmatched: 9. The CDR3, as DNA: TGTGCCAGCAGTTACACCACAGGGGGCGCCGAGGGCTACACCTTC. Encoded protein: CASSYTTGGAEGYTF.

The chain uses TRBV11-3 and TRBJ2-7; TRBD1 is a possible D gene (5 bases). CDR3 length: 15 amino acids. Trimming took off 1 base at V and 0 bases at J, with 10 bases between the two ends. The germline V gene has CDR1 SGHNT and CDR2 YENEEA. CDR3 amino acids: CASSLGLDNSYEQYF. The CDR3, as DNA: TGTGCCAGCAGCTTAGGGTTGGACAACTCCTACGAGCAGTACTTC.